This T cell receptor beta chain was sequenced for a study of blood T cell repertoires in COVID-19. Across the study: COVID-19 samples from acute and convalescent phases originated in the United States, Italy and Spain. From T cells, B-cell-depleted T cells, or PBMCs came the material, which was cDNA or gDNA.

In the study's own analysis: From reference gene primer amplification, estimates of nucleated cell counts were derived. This table comes from immunoSEQ multiplex PCR, and its TCRdb copy is limited to in-frame clones, with some not included. The V and J calls and clone size are taken from that table; D and trimming were inferred from the DNA. The table has around 200,000 clones, roughly 80% seen once. V dropped 6 bases and J dropped 2 bases, with 11 bases sitting between them. The CDR3 has 14 amino acids. CDR1 is LGHDT and CDR2 is YNNKEL in the germline V gene (reference sequence). The specimen was peripheral blood. The chain links TRBV3-1 (or the pseudogene TRBV3-2) to TRBJ2-1; TRBD2 is a possible D gene (6 bases). The clonotype comes from a woman aged 65 to 85 with acute or convalescent COVID-19. Here the CDR3 DNA reads TGTGCCAGCAGTGCTGGGGGGACCTACAATGAGCAGTTCTTC. Translation gives CASSAGGTYNEQFF.